Below, 17 T cell receptor beta chains from the same sample are listed, as sequenced in a study of shared clonotypes between healthy human individuals. Produced via immunoSEQ multiplex PCR; TCRdb's table is partial and in-frame only. The repertoire holds some 120,000 clones, with roughly 70% as singletons. Sequencing was done on a sample of memory CD8+ T cells sorted from blood. Subset noted: CD45RO+ cells pooled with CCR7-negative TemRA cells. The receptor set was obtained from a woman aged 25 to 45 in good health.

This chain connects TRBV28 to TRBJ2-5; D might be TRBD1 or TRBD2, each matching 5 bases. The V gene lost 2 bases and the J gene lost 5 bases, with 15 bases spanning the gap. CDR3 size: 15 residues. Germline-derived CDR1 and CDR2 are MDHEN and SYDVKM. CDR3 sequence (DNA): TGTGCCAGCAGTTTAAGCGGAAATCCAGGGGAGACCCAGTACTTC. Translated: CASSLSGNPGETQYF.

V gene TRBV28 combines with J gene TRBJ1-3, with D unclear. This CDR3 comprises 15 residues. CDR1 is MDHEN, CDR2 SYDVKM, per germline. V dropped 3 bases and J dropped 8 bases, with 17 bases sitting between them. CDR3 in DNA: TGTGCCAGCAGTTTTGTCGGGAGAGGGTCGGACACCATATATTTT. As protein: CASSFVGRGSDTIYF.

The rearrangement links TRBV5-4 to TRBJ1-2; a possible D gene is TRBD1 (5 bases). The CDR3 runs to 17 residues. V was shortened by 0 bases and J by 2 bases, with 17 bases between the two germline ends. The germline gives CDR1 SGHNT, CDR2 YYREEE (reference sequence). For the CDR3, the DNA is TGTGCCAGCAGCTTGGCACAGGCAGGGTATCGGAACTATGGCTACACCTTC. It is translated as CASSLAQAGYRNYGYTF.

This clone was found a few times. The chain has TRBV29-1 and TRBJ2-3; D call uncertain. The V end lost 2 bases, the J end lost 0 bases, and 9 bases lay between the germline ends. Per germline, CDR1 SQVTM and CDR2 ANQGSEA. The CDR3 covers 14 residues. The CDR3 DNA follows: TGCAGCGTTGAATCTCTAACTAGCACAGATACGCAGTATTTT. The encoded protein is CSVESLTSTDTQYF.

The chain uses TRBV28 and TRBJ1-5; D gene ambiguous. The CDR3 totals 16 residues. The germline V gene encodes CDR1 MDHEN and CDR2 SYDVKM. Between the trimmed V and J ends, which lost 8 bases and 3 bases, there was a span of 20 bases. In DNA form, the CDR3 reads TGTGCCAGCTTTAGGGAGCGGGTCTCCTACAATCAGCCCCAGCATTTT. This gives the protein CASFRERVSYNQPQHF. The full variable domain, with the rest looked up from reference TRBV28 and TRBJ1-5, is DVKVTQSSRYLVKRTGEKVFLECVQDMDHENMFWYRQDPGLGLRLIYFSYDVKMKEKGDIPEGYSVSREKKERFSLILESASTNQTSMYLCASFRERVSYNQPQHFGDGTRLSIL.

The genes are TRBV7-9 and TRBJ2-1, with TRBD2 as a possible D gene (6 bases). The CDR3 extends over 17 amino acids. The V end was cut by 1 base, the J end by 7 bases, with 20 bases between. Germline V lookup: CDR1 SEHNR, CDR2 FQNEAQ (reference sequence). DNA of the CDR3: TGTGCCAGCAGCTTAGGTCTGACCGGAGGGGTAGTAAATGAGCAGTTCTTC. Its protein product is CASSLGLTGGVVNEQFF.

V gene TRBV5-1 combines with J gene TRBJ1-1; D remains unclear. The CDR3 runs 15 residues. Germline V lookup: CDR1 SGHRS, CDR2 YFSETQ. V shed 1 base and J shed 0 bases, with 10 bases lying between them. CDR3 amino acids: CASSLTSPMNTEAFF. The CDR3 DNA sequence: TGCGCCAGCAGCTTGACTAGCCCCATGAACACTGAAGCTTTCTTT.

The rearrangement links TRBV5-1 to TRBJ2-3; D is unresolved. Trimming stripped 7 bases from V and 2 bases from J, with 11 bases between. CDR3 size: 13 residues. Germline CDR1 reads SGHRS; CDR2 reads YFSETQ. CDR3 in DNA: TGCGCCAGCGGAACCGGTGCCACAGATACGCAGTATTTT. Protein: CASGTGATDTQYF. The variable domain in full, with the rest retrieved from reference TRBV5-1 and TRBJ2-3, is KAGVTQTPRYLIKTRGQQVTLSCSPISGHRSVSWYQQTPGQGLQFLFEYFSETQRNKGNFPGRFSGRQFSNSRSEMNVSTLELGDSALYLCASGTGATDTQYFGPGTRLTVL.

This sequence joins TRBV5-1 and TRBJ2-3; D is perhaps TRBD1 (6 bases). There are 16 residues in the CDR3. Germline V gives CDR1 SGHRS, CDR2 YFSETQ. Between the trimmed V and J ends, which lost 0 bases and 3 bases, there was a span of 14 bases. CDR3 sequence (DNA): TGCGCCAGCAGCTTGGGGCAGGGGCCGCCAACAGATACGCAGTATTTT. Translation: CASSLGQGPPTDTQYF.

In its sample, this clone was seen once. The chain joins TRBV15 to TRBJ2-7; D is possibly TRBD2 (5 bases). The CDR3 consists of 15 residues. The V end was cut by 5 bases, the J end by 2 bases, with 16 bases between. Germline V lookup: CDR1 LNHNV, CDR2 YYDKDF (reference sequence). The CDR3 loop reads CATSQESGGPYEQYF. DNA for the CDR3: TGTGCCACCAGCCAAGAATCGGGCGGGCCCTACGAGCAGTACTTC.

This clone was counted only a few times. V gene TRBV18 combines with J gene TRBJ2-4; perhaps D is TRBD1 or TRBD2 (5 bases each). In germline, CDR1 is KGHSH, CDR2 LQKENI. With 2 bases removed from V and 8 bases from J, the gap between germline ends came to 22 bases. This CDR3 comprises 17 residues. This CDR3 reads CASSPNRDDLFSDIQYF. CDR3 coding DNA: TGTGCCAGCTCACCAAATCGGGACGACCTTTTTTCAGACATTCAGTACTTC.

In this sample, this clone turned up a few times. The V call is TRBV5-1, the J call TRBJ1-2; D is perhaps TRBD1 (6 bases). Germline CDR1 SGHRS, CDR2 YFSETQ. V was pared by 0 bases and J by 5 bases, with 11 bases between. The CDR3 is 14 amino acids. The CDR3 coding sequence is TGCGCCAGCAGCTTGGATTTGGGGGCTTATGGCTACACCTTC. Its translation: CASSLDLGAYGYTF.

This chain links TRBV2 with TRBJ1-5; D ambiguous. With 1 base removed from V and 0 bases from J, the gap between germline ends came to 7 bases. The CDR3 sequence is 15 residues long. Germline V CDR1 and CDR2: SNHLY, FYNNEI. CDR3 nucleotide sequence: TGTGCCAGCAGTGAAGGGATAAATAGCAATCAGCCCCAGCATTTT. It encodes CASSEGINSNQPQHF.

The V gene is TRBV7-8, the J gene TRBJ2-7; 7 bases are shared with TRBD2. Germline CDR1 reads SGHVS; CDR2 reads FQNEAQ. Trimming cost V 5 bases and J 0 bases; bases outside gene matches: 4. This CDR3 contains 14 residues. The CDR3 loop reads CASSQQRDSYEQYF. Written as DNA, the CDR3 is TGTGCCAGCAGCCAACAGCGGGACTCCTACGAGCAGTACTTC.

This clone was detected a few times. The junction does not match germline at one end; this may be a read error. V usage is TRBV27 and J usage is TRBJ1-2; 7 bases match TRBD1. Germline V gives CDR1 MNHEY, CDR2 SMNVEV (reference sequence). The CDR3 is 16 residues long. The CDR3 region has the DNA TGTGCCAGCAGTTTTATCACCCGGACAGGCGTCTATGACTACACCTTC. Its protein is CASSFITRTGVYDYTF.

J is TRBJ2-4 and V is TRBV25-1; 8 bases are a match to TRBD1. Looked up from germline, CDR1 is MGHDK and CDR2 is SYGVNS. CDR3 length: 13 residues. With V trimmed by 4 bases and J by 7 bases, 3 bases remained unmatched. The CDR3 DNA reads TGTGCCAGCAGTGCACAGGGGGTTAACATTCAGTACTTC. Protein sequence: CASSAQGVNIQYF.

This rearrangement joins TRBV11-2 to TRBJ2-5, with D perhaps being TRBD1 or TRBD2 (7 bases each). V lost 6 bases and J lost 6, with 26 bases in between. Germline V gene lookup returns CDR1 SGHAT and CDR2 FQNNGV. The CDR3 sequence is 17 residues long. This chain's CDR3 is CASRFRGSGGFGKTQYF. CDR3 nucleotide sequence: TGTGCCAGCAGATTCAGGGGGTCGGGGGGTTTCGGCAAGACCCAGTACTTC.